Listed here is a single T cell receptor beta chain. Its specificity is not known. Here immunoSEQ multiplex PCR was the method, and the copy in TCRdb shows in-frame clones only, minus some. Of tens of thousands of clones in the sample, roughly 84% are singletons; the top ten hold roughly 2.1%. These data originate in a study of lymphopenia after photon versus proton radiotherapy. Study-wide findings and caveats: Under photons, naive T cells and diversity fell while effector/memory populations rose. Oligoclonal CD8+ Temra expansion after nadir drove photon patients' diversity drop. In patients who died, overall survival fell as post-nadir TCR diversity dropped more.

This CDR3 comprises 13 residues. Germline V gene sequence: CDR1 SGHTA, CDR2 FQGNSA. Trimming took off 5 bases at V and 12 bases at J, with 17 bases between the two ends. This sequence was found in a man aged 60-69 years with pancreatic cancer. The chain employs TRBV7-2 and TRBJ2-1; weak D call: TRBD2 (5 bases). Material: peripheral blood, obtained from a patient treated with proton-based radiotherapy. The CDR3 is CASSPGPFAGQFF. The CDR3 DNA reads as TGTGCCAGCAGCCCCGGACCGTTCGCGGGGCAGTTCTTC.